This T cell receptor beta chain appears in the sequencing data of a study of shared clonotypes between healthy human individuals (dated by TCRdb to the early 2020s). Some background on the complete study: The cohort included a few men and a couple of women between 18 and 49 years of age. Blood TCR repertoires of a handful of healthy adults were deeply sequenced to estimate repertoire size and the extent of clonotype sharing between individuals. Per donor, leukapheresis produced somewhere between about 0.94 and 10 billion PBMCs. To increase sequencing depth and limit assay-specific biases, different laboratories used diverse techniques to prepare libraries and sequence TCR repertoires.

TCR CDR3 regions were amplified from genomic DNA by multiplex PCR using the deep immunoSEQ assay. For each cell subset, the extracted genomic DNA was distributed evenly across all wells of several immunoSEQ 96-well plates, and each plate served as one replicate. For unsorted PBMC, 300 ng genomic DNA, equal to 25,000 to 35,000 T cell genomes, was loaded into each replicate PCR. Unsorted PBMC genomic DNA was sequenced across ten immunoSEQ deep assay plates. The purified libraries were quantified using a Qubit 3.0 fluorometer, sized with a Bioanalyzer 2100, and then quantified again using the KAPA Library Quantification kit. A separate single-read 150-cycle Illumina NextSeq 550 flow cell was used to sequence each immunoSEQ 96-well plate. On the authors' methods: Because only junctional sequences without quality scores were contained in the immunoSEQ output, filtering matching that applied to full-length reads could not be performed. To assign V/J genes and CDR3, sequences were annotated against IMGT germline references using PyIR, a Python wrapper for IgBLAST v1.9. Reads were removed for weak V/J assignments (E-value above 1e-6), missing CDR3, stop codons, out-of-frame junctions, or ambiguous translated residues. V3J clonotypes were defined by identical inferred V gene, J gene, and CDR3 amino acid sequence. The percentage overlap between two repertoires was calculated by dividing the number of shared unique clonotypes by the size of the smaller repertoire. Richness of each repertoire was evaluated using RTK rarefaction, the Chao1 estimator, and Recon v2.1 estimates of unobserved clonotypes. Entries here come from immuneACCESS through TCRdb and include only in-frame sequences with V and J called. Some clones fail to appear in such tables; in the studies checked, an unresolved V gene covers under half of the shortfall, and the cause of the remainder is unknown. The D gene and trimming were derived from the DNA, and the V and J assignments and clone size from that table. Present in this sample are more than 450,000 clones, 79% of which were seen just once. Together, the top ten hold approximately 13% of the sample.

Study-level results and caveats: Sampling was restricted to blood, and TCR repertoires in tissues likely differ from the TCR repertoires found in blood. The genetic and exposure-history diversity represented was limited by the small number of donors. Pairwise subsampling indicated that sequencing depth was expected to affect the degree of clonotype sharing among donors.

Donors were healthy HIV-negative adults with no recently reported acute infections or vaccinations. Every donor was a Caucasian adult living in Nashville, Tennessee, USA. For unsorted samples, tens of millions of PBMCs were counted, and genomic DNA was extracted using the QIAamp DNA Blood Mini kit. After blood collection by leukapheresis, PBMCs were isolated using Ficoll-Histopaque density gradient centrifugation and then cryopreserved in the vapor phase of liquid nitrogen. Comments on this clone: It has no known antigen specificity. No much larger clone exists at a distance of one base, and base qualities are not known.

Sequencing was performed on PBMCs. The clonotype comes from a woman aged 40-49 years in good health. Some clones in this sample may be carry-over from other donors' samples.

This receptor carries the CDR3 CAWTQGYNYGYTF. The DNA sequence is TGTGCCTGGACACAGGGGTATAACTATGGCTACACCTTC. This sequence uses TRBV30 and TRBJ1-2; 7 bases in between match TRBD1. V ends up 4 bases short and J 1 base short, with an unmatched junction base count of 3. The CDR3 has 13 amino acids, counting the end cysteine and phenylalanine. Only the CDR3 part of the read is kept: 39 bases, read in frame from the first base. In the germline V gene (reference sequence), CDR1 corresponds to GTSNPN and CDR2 to SVGIG.